This is a list of T cell receptor beta chains from one sample in a study of CD8 T cells in Susac syndrome. TCRdb passed the immunoSEQ multiplex PCR reads through MiXCR, listing each CDR3 protein once. The sample lists roughly 190,000 distinct CDR3 sequences; more than 85% were seen once. Material for sequencing was CD4+ T cells from PBMCs. The receptor set was obtained from a human donor with Susac syndrome. Each CDR3 is given with its conserved first and last residue. A D gene is named only where the DNA matches it firmly. Part of the rows lack a size; the others show once, few, many or a class for expanded clones.

TRBV20-1	.	.	TRBJ2-7	CSASILRSHEQYF	TGCAGTGCTAGTATTCTCAGGTCCCACGAGCAGTACTTC
TRBV27	.	TRBD2	TRBJ2-1	CASSTPSGPRVYNEQFF	TGTGCCAGCAGCACCCCTAGCGGCCCGCGGGTATACAATGAGCAGTTCTTC
TRBV6-1	few	TRBD1	TRBJ1-2	CAIHRDSRNYGYTF	TGTGCCATCCACCGGGACAGCAGGAACTATGGCTACACCTTC
TRBV12-3/TRBV12-4	.	.	TRBJ2-2	CASSLGGTSNTGELFF	TGTGCCAGCAGTTTGGGCGGAACGTCGAACACCGGGGAGCTGTTTTTT
TRBV30	.	.	TRBJ1-2	CASRDKIYGYTF	TGTGCCTCACGGGACAAGATCTATGGCTACACCTTC
TRBV15	.	.	TRBJ2-2	CATSRDRGHGELFF	TGTGCCACCAGCAGAGACAGGGGTCACGGGGAGCTGTTTTTT
TRBV12-5	.	.	TRBJ1-5	CASGSSYQPQHF	TGTGCTAGTGGTTCGAGTTATCAGCCCCAGCATTTT
TRBV28	.	.	TRBJ1-2	CASGGTAYGYTF	TGTGCCAGCGGAGGGACGGCCTATGGCTACACCTTC
TRBV30	once	.	TRBJ1-6	CAWRAKGASPLHF	TGTGCCTGGAGGGCAAAAGGCGCTTCACCCCTCCACTTT
TRBV6-1	few	TRBD2	TRBJ2-1	CASSAGGGSYNEQFF	TGTGCCAGCAGTGCCGGGGGGGGCTCCTACAATGAGCAGTTCTTC
TRBV6-6	.	.	TRBJ2-1	CASSKGNNEQFF	TGTGCCAGCAGTAAGGGGAACAATGAGCAGTTCTTC
TRBV29-1	.	.	TRBJ1-5	CSVGQAGMPQHF	TGCAGCGTTGGACAGGCCGGAATGCCCCAGCATTTT
TRBV9	.	.	TRBJ1-1	CASSAYPRGGNTEAFF	TGTGCCAGCAGCGCCTACCCCAGGGGAGGGAACACTGAAGCTTTCTTT
TRBV5-1	once	.	TRBJ2-2	CASSLVLGRGSSYTGELFF	TGCGCCAGCAGCTTGGTATTAGGCAGGGGATCGTCGTACACCGGGGAGCTGTTTTTT
TRBV6-1	.	.	TRBJ2-7	CASMQRSSSYEQYF	TGTGCCAGCATGCAGAGATCAAGCTCCTACGAGCAGTACTTC
TRBV7-2	.	.	TRBJ1-4	CASSPTGGNEKLFF	TGTGCCAGCAGCCCGACAGGAGGGAATGAAAAACTGTTTTTT
TRBV5-4	.	.	TRBJ2-1	CASSLAWWGGQLEQFF	TGTGCCAGCAGCTTGGCCTGGTGGGGGGGCCAGTTGGAGCAGTTCTTC
TRBV9	.	TRBD2	TRBJ2-7	CASSPGGRGAYEQYF	TGTGCCAGCAGCCCCGGTGGGCGGGGGGCCTACGAGCAGTACTTC
TRBV18	.	.	TRBJ2-6	CASSPFSRQNIYSGANVLTF	TGTGCCAGCTCACCATTTTCCAGGCAGAATATTTACTCTGGGGCCAACGTCCTGACTTTC
TRBV29-1	.	TRBD2	TRBJ2-7	CSVVRREANEQYF	TGCAGCGTCGTTCGTCGGGAGGCTAACGAGCAGTACTTC
TRBV5-1	.	.	TRBJ2-1	CASSFGGDTYNEQFF	TGCGCCAGCAGCTTTGGAGGGGACACCTACAATGAGCAGTTCTTC
TRBV5-4	.	.	TRBJ1-1	CASSLAWGAGYTEAFF	TGTGCCAGCAGCTTGGCATGGGGAGCAGGGTACACTGAAGCTTTCTTT
TRBV7-2	.	.	TRBJ2-7	CASSLARDHYEQYF	TGTGCCAGCAGCTTAGCTCGGGATCACTACGAGCAGTACTTC
TRBV5-1	.	TRBD2	TRBJ2-1	CASSLVAGAGNEQFF	TGCGCCAGCAGCTTGGTTGCGGGAGCTGGAAATGAGCAGTTCTTC
TRBV20-1	.	.	TRBJ2-7	CSARDSLGSYEQYF	TGCAGTGCTAGAGATTCCCTAGGCTCCTACGAGCAGTACTTC
TRBV19	once	.	TRBJ1-5	CASSIDPGVWGNQPQHF	TGTGCCAGTAGTATAGATCCCGGCGTATGGGGGAATCAGCCCCAGCATTTT
TRBV11-2	.	.	TRBJ2-1	CASNPRGDRYNEQFF	TGTGCCAGCAACCCGAGGGGGGACAGATACAATGAGCAGTTCTTC
TRBV6-1	few	.	TRBJ1-1	CASSPPGAQNTEAFF	TGTGCCAGCAGTCCCCCGGGGGCGCAGAACACTGAAGCTTTCTTT
TRBV30	.	.	TRBJ1-2	CAWSVTVGYTF	TGTGCCTGGAGTGTAACAGTTGGCTACACCTTC
TRBV10-3	.	.	TRBJ1-5	CAISESGGSNQPQHF	TGTGCCATCAGTGAGTCAGGGGGAAGCAATCAGCCCCAGCATTTT
TRBV9	.	TRBD1	TRBJ2-2	CASSFGQGATGELFF	TGTGCCAGCAGCTTTGGACAGGGGGCGACCGGGGAGCTGTTTTTT
TRBV24-1	.	.	TRBJ2-5	CATSDVTDQETQYF	TGTGCCACCAGTGACGTGACAGATCAAGAGACCCAGTACTTC
TRBV7-9	.	.	TRBJ2-5	CASSPMTSQETQYF	TGTGCCAGCAGCCCGATGACTAGCCAAGAGACCCAGTACTTC
TRBV5-1	.	TRBD1	TRBJ2-3	CASSAIRDRVTDTQYF	TGCGCCAGCAGCGCTATCCGGGACAGGGTCACAGATACGCAGTATTTT
TRBV6-5	.	.	TRBJ2-3	CASRGAPSTDTQYF	TGTGCCAGCAGGGGGGCGCCTAGCACAGATACGCAGTATTTT
TRBV6-4	once	.	TRBJ2-2	CASSDPFFSGELFF	TGTGCCAGCAGTGACCCGTTTTTCTCCGGGGAGCTGTTTTTT
TRBV7-2	.	.	TRBJ2-5	CASRGPSRGQETQYF	TGTGCCAGCCGCGGACCCAGTCGGGGCCAAGAGACCCAGTACTTC
TRBV18	once	.	TRBJ2-1	CASSPPNSDSYNEQFF	TGTGCCAGCTCACCACCTAATAGCGACTCCTACAATGAGCAGTTCTTC
TRBV6-1	.	.	TRBJ1-2	CASSRDRVETNYGYTF	TGTGCCAGCAGTCGGGACCGCGTTGAGACTAACTATGGCTACACCTTC
TRBV29-1	.	.	TRBJ1-1	CSGGSGTNTEAFF	TGCAGCGGAGGTTCGGGCACGAACACTGAAGCTTTCTTT
TRBV12-3/TRBV12-4	.	TRBD2	TRBJ2-7	CASSLGGWEQYF	TGTGCCAGCAGTTTGGGGGGGTGGGAGCAGTACTTC
TRBV3-1	.	TRBD1	TRBJ2-3	CASSQAQGASTDTQYF	TGTGCCAGCAGCCAAGCGCAGGGGGCAAGCACAGATACGCAGTATTTT
TRBV5-8	.	.	TRBJ2-1	CASSLDSYLGANEQFF	TGTGCCAGCAGCTTGGATTCCTACTTAGGGGCCAATGAGCAGTTCTTC
TRBV27	.	.	TRBJ2-1	CASSLPPALRGRSNEQFF	TGTGCCAGCAGTTTACCCCCCGCTCTACGGGGCAGGTCCAATGAGCAGTTCTTC
TRBV29-1	once	.	TRBJ2-5	CSVDRRKQETQYF	TGCAGCGTTGACAGACGGAAACAAGAGACCCAGTACTTC
TRBV9	.	TRBD1	TRBJ2-3	CASSATGAVTDTQYF	TGTGCCAGCAGCGCGACAGGGGCGGTCACAGATACGCAGTATTTT
TRBV10-2	.	TRBD1	TRBJ2-3	CASRRTGNTDTQYF	TGCGCCAGCAGGCGGACAGGCAACACAGATACGCAGTATTTT
TRBV28	.	TRBD1	TRBJ2-2	CASSTPGQGNTGELFF	TGTGCCAGCAGTACTCCTGGACAGGGGAACACCGGGGAGCTGTTTTTT
TRBV18	.	TRBD2	TRBJ2-1	CASSLSSQGLAHEQFF	TGTGCCAGCTCGCTATCCTCACAGGGACTAGCCCATGAGCAGTTCTTC
TRBV18	.	.	TRBJ2-3	CASSPSLVLPDTQYF	TGTGCCAGCTCACCAAGTTTAGTGTTGCCAGATACGCAGTATTTT
TRBV7-8	.	.	TRBJ1-2	CASSFLGRGYTF	TGTGCCAGCAGCTTCCTCGGGCGCGGCTACACCTTC
TRBV5-1	few	.	TRBJ1-6	CASSLGESSSPLHF	TGCGCCAGCAGCTTGGGGGAGTCAAGTTCACCCCTCCACTTT
TRBV5-4	.	TRBD1	TRBJ1-2	CASSLEQGAGNGYTF	TGTGCCAGCAGCTTGGAACAGGGGGCGGGAAATGGCTACACCTTC
TRBV28	.	.	TRBJ2-7	CASKTQGPYEQYF	TGTGCCAGCAAAACCCAGGGTCCCTACGAGCAGTACTTC
TRBV6-5	once	TRBD2	TRBJ2-7	CASSYTSGGDSYEQYF	TGTGCCAGCAGTTACACTAGCGGGGGGGACTCCTACGAGCAGTACTTC
TRBV5-6	.	.	TRBJ2-7	CASSYLSPRGDEQYF	TGTGCCAGCAGTTACCTAAGCCCCAGGGGGGACGAGCAGTACTTC
TRBV7-3	.	.	TRBJ2-5	CASSLPGTSQETQYF	TGTGCCAGCAGCTTACCCGGGACTTCCCAAGAGACCCAGTACTTC
TRBV7-7	.	.	TRBJ2-7	CASSLATGLEQYF	TGTGCTAGCAGCTTAGCGACAGGACTCGAGCAGTACTTC